This TCR beta chain was captured in a study of metastatic and nonmetastatic thyroid tumors. By share of the sample, this clone is medium-sized. Thyroid surgery was performed in patients who had received no treatment beforehand. Deletions cut 5 bases from V and 6 bases from J, with 17 bases between. Germline assignment: CDR1 MNHNS and CDR2 SASEGT. The CDR3 loop spans 16 amino acids. Using MiXCR, TCRdb re-called clones from the PCR reads. The sample has some 15,000 clones, about 15% seen once. This sequence was found in a female donor with papillary thyroid cancer or a benign thyroid nodule (not recorded which). Some clones in this sample may be carry-over from other donors' samples. Sequencing was performed on blood. This chain uses TRBV6-1 with TRBJ1-6; weak D call: TRBD1 (6 bases). CDR3 DNA sequence: TGTGCCAGCAGTAAACCCAGGGGTTCGCGTAATTCACCCCTCCACTTT. Protein: CASSKPRGSRNSPLHF.